One and the same sample provided the 13 T cell receptor beta chains below, sequenced in a study of siplizumab effects on memory and regulatory T cells. The table came from immunoSEQ multiplex PCR; TCRdb's copy has only in-frame clones and leaves some out. The sample lists roughly 93,000 clones; 90% to 95% were seen once. The sequenced sample consisted of non-Treg CD4+ T cells sorted from blood. These receptors all stem from a human donor in good health.

The V call is TRBV5-1, the J call TRBJ2-1, with TRBD2 matching over 14 bases. The CDR3 extends over 16 amino acids. Per the germline V gene, CDR1 is SGHRS and CDR2 is YFSETQ. V was pared by 4 bases and J by 7 bases, with 7 bases of the junction left unmatched. CDR3 DNA sequence: TGCGCCAGCAGCCGGGGACTAGCGGGAGTAGTTAATGAGCAGTTCTTC. Residues: CASSRGLAGVVNEQFF.

The CDR3 here is CASSLVFGWSGTSSYEQYF. CDR3 nucleotides: TGTGCCAGCAGCTTAGTTTTTGGGTGGAGCGGGACCTCCTCCTACGAGCAGTACTTC. The chain recombines TRBV7-2 with TRBJ2-7; 7 bases align to TRBD2. The V gene's germline CDR1 is SGHTA and CDR2 FQGNSA. The CDR3 is made up of 19 amino acids. The V gene end was trimmed by 1 base and the J gene end by 0 bases; junction bases not matched to a gene: 15.

V is TRBV18 and J is TRBJ2-1; D may match TRBD1 or TRBD2 (6 bases each). There are 15 residues in the CDR3. The germline V gene encodes CDR1 KGHSH and CDR2 LQKENI. V was trimmed by 0 bases and J by 9 bases, leaving 15 bases between them. In DNA, the CDR3 is TGTGCCAGCTCACCACCGGGGGGCCTCGCCCCTGAGCAGTTCTTC. The encoded protein is CASSPPGGLAPEQFF.

J is TRBJ2-1 and V is TRBV6-1; D call uncertain. Trimming took off 3 bases at V and 4 bases at J, with 10 bases between the two ends. The germline CDR1 and CDR2 sequences are MNHNS and SASEGT. This CDR3 is built from 14 residues. The chain's CDR3 is CASSDRLEYNEQFF. The CDR3 bases are TGTGCCAGCAGTGACCGGCTAGAGTACAATGAGCAGTTCTTC.

The V and J genes are TRBV30 and TRBJ2-3, with 11 nucleotides matching TRBD2. With 2 bases clipped from V and 2 bases from J, the junction kept 3 bases outside the gene matches. Germline-derived CDR1 and CDR2 are GTSNPN and SVGIG (reference sequence). There are 15 residues in the CDR3. CDR3 residues: CAWSPGLADTDTQYF. CDR3 nucleotides: TGTGCCTGGAGTCCGGGACTAGCGGACACAGATACGCAGTATTTT. The full variable domain, completed using reference TRBV30 and TRBJ2-3, is SQTIHQWPATLVQPVGSPLSLECTVEGTSNPNLYWYRQAAGRGLQLLFYSVGIGQISSEVPQNLSASRPQDRQFILSSKKLLLSDSGFYLCAWSPGLADTDTQYFGPGTRLTVL.

The gene calls are TRBV30 and TRBJ2-6, with D tentatively TRBD1 or TRBD2 (5 bases each). CDR3 size: 17 residues. Trimming removed 4 bases at V and 0 bases at J, with 16 bases between. In germline, CDR1 is GTSNPN, CDR2 SVGIG (reference sequence). Written as DNA, the CDR3 is TGTGCCTGGAATCCGGGACGCAGGTCCTCTGGGGCCAACGTCCTGACTTTC. This gives the protein CAWNPGRRSSGANVLTF.

The sample holds one count of this clone. The chain employs TRBV11-2 and TRBJ2-5; 12 nucleotides line up with TRBD2. This CDR3 comprises 15 residues. The trim removed 4 bases at V and 11 bases at J, leaving 11 bases unmatched. Germline V gene sequence: CDR1 SGHAT, CDR2 FQNNGV. The CDR3 protein is CASSSRLAGALEQYF. The CDR3 DNA sequence: TGTGCCAGCAGCTCTAGACTAGCGGGAGCGTTAGAGCAGTACTTC.

The chain recombines TRBV7-9 with TRBJ2-5, with 13 bases fitting TRBD2. Looked up from germline, CDR1 is SEHNR and CDR2 is FQNEAQ (reference sequence). Trimming cost V 1 base and J 6 bases; bases outside gene matches: 11. The CDR3 covers 18 residues. The CDR3 nucleotides read TGTGCCAGCAGCTTAGAAGGACTAGCGGGAGAAAGGAGGAAGACCCAGTACTTC. Amino acid sequence: CASSLEGLAGERRKTQYF. Complete variable domain (other parts from reference TRBV7-9 and TRBJ2-5): DTGVSQNPRHKITKRGQNVTFRCDPISEHNRLYWYRQTLGQGPEFLTYFQNEAQLEKSRLLSDRFSAERPKGSFSTLEIQRTEQGDSAMYLCASSLEGLAGERRKTQYFGPGTRLLVL.

The V gene is TRBV6-1, the J gene TRBJ2-2, with a possible D match to TRBD1 (5 bases). The CDR3 runs 15 residues. From germline, CDR1 is MNHNS and CDR2 SASEGT. V was shortened by 0 bases and J by 8 bases, with 13 bases between the two germline ends. The DNA for the CDR3 is TGTGCCAGCAGTGAAGCTAGGGGTTGGACAGGGGAGCTGTTTTTT. Its protein is CASSEARGWTGELFF.

The chain is built from TRBV5-1 and TRBJ2-3, with 13 bases identical to TRBD2. V lost 4 bases and J lost 4; bases outside the gene matches: 12. CDR3 size: 18 residues. Germline assignment: CDR1 SGHRS and CDR2 YFSETQ. The CDR3 sequence: CASSVGTSGIVFSDTQYF. CDR3 in DNA: TGCGCCAGCAGCGTAGGGACTAGCGGGATTGTTTTTTCAGATACGCAGTATTTT.

For the CDR3, the DNA is TGTGCCAGCAGTAACGCCGGGACAGTCTATGGCTACACCTTC. It specifies CASSNAGTVYGYTF. The V call is TRBV6-5, the J call TRBJ1-2, with 7 bases matching TRBD1. CDR1 MNHEY and CDR2 SVGAGI come from the germline V gene. The CDR3 covers 14 residues. V shed 5 bases, J shed 4 bases, and the junction held 7 bases outside the gene matches.

The V and J genes are TRBV30 and TRBJ2-1, with TRBD2 matching over 9 bases. Germline V gene data show CDR1 as GTSNPN and CDR2 as SVGIG (reference sequence). The CDR3 length is 16 residues. With V trimmed by 2 bases and J by 4 bases, 9 bases remained unmatched. CDR3 sequence: CAWSRGLAGQYNEQFF. CDR3 nucleotide sequence: TGTGCCTGGAGTAGAGGTCTAGCGGGGCAGTACAATGAGCAGTTCTTC.

This CDR3 reads CSGSKDVPHEQYF. CDR3 in DNA: TGCAGCGGATCTAAGGACGTCCCCCACGAGCAGTACTTC. V and J are TRBV29-1 and TRBJ2-7; unclear D gene. V shed 7 bases and J shed 5 bases, with 18 bases lying between them. Germline V lookup: CDR1 SQVTM, CDR2 ANQGSEA. The CDR3 spans 13 residues.